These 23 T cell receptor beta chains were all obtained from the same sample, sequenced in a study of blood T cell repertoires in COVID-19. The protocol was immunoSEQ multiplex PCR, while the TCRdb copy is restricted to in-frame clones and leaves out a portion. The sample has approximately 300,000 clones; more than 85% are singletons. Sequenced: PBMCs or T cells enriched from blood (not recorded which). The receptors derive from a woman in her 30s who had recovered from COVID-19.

The CDR3 here is CASSQRGHPQETQYF. The CDR3 nucleotides read TGTGCCAGCAGCCAACGGGGACACCCTCAAGAGACCCAGTACTTC. The rearrangement joins TRBV11-2 to TRBJ2-5, with D perhaps matching TRBD1 (6 bases). This CDR3 contains 15 residues. The germline CDR1 and CDR2 sequences are SGHAT and FQNNGV. Trimming cost V 5 bases and J 2 bases, with 15 bases left between them.

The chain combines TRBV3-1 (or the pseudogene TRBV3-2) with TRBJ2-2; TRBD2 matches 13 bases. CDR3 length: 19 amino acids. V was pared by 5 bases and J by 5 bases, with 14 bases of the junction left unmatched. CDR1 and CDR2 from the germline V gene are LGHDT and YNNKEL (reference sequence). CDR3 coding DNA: TGTGCCAGCAGCTCCAACGCACTAGCGGGGGGGCCGAGGACCGGGGAGCTGTTTTTT. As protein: CASSSNALAGGPRTGELFF.

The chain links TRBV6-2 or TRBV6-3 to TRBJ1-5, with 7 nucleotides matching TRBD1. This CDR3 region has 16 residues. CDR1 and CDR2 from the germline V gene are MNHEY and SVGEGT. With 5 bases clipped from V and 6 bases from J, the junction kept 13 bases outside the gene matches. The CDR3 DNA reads TGTGCCAGCAGTCGACAATCCACAGGGGTTCCTCAGCCCCAGCATTTT. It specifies CASSRQSTGVPQPQHF.

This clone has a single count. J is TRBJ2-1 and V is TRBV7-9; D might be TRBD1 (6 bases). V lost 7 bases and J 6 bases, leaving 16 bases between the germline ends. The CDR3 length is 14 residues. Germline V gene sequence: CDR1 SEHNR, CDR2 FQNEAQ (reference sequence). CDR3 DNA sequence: TGTGCCAGCACCATAAATTTACAGGGCAATGAGCAGTTCTTC. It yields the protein CASTINLQGNEQFF.

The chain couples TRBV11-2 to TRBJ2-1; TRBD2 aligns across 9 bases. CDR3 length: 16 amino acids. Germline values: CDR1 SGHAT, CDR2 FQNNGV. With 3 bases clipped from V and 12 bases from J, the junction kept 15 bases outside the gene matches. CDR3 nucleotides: TGTGCCAGCAGCTTGGGTCTAGCGGGGACTGAGTGGCGGCAGTTCTTC. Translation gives CASSLGLAGTEWRQFF.

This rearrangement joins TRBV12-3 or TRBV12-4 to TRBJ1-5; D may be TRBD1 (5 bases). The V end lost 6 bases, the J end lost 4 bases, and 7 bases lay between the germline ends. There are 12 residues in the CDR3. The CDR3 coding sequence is TGTGCCAGCAGACGACAGAATCAGCCCCAGCATTTT. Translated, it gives CASRRQNQPQHF.

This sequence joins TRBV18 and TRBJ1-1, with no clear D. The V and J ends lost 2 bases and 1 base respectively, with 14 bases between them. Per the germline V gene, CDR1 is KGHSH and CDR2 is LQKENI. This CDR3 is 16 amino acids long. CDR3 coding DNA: TGTGCCAGCTCACCAACGAAAACCGGGAGGAACACTGAAGCTTTCTTT. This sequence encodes CASSPTKTGRNTEAFF.

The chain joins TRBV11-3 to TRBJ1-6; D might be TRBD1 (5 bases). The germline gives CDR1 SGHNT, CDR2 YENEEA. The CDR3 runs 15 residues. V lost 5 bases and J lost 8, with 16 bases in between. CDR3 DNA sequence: TGTGCCAGCAGCCCCACTGGGGGGGTTGATTCACCCCTCCACTTT. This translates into CASSPTGGVDSPLHF.

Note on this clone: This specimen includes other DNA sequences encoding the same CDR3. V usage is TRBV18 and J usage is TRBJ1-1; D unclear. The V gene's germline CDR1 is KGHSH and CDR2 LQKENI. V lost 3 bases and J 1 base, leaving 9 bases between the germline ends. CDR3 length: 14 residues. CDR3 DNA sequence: TGTGCCAGCTCACCCACGCGGGAGAACACTGAAGCTTTCTTT. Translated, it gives CASSPTRENTEAFF.

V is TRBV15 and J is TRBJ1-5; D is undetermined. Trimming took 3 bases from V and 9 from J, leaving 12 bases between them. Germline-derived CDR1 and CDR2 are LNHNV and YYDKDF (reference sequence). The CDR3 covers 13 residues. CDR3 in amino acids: CATSSSSTGPQHF. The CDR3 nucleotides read TGTGCCACCAGCAGTTCCTCGACGGGGCCCCAGCATTTT.

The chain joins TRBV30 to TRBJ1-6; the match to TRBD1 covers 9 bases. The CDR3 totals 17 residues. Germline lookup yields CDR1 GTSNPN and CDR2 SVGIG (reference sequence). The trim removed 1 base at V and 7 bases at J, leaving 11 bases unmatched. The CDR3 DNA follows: TGTGCCTGGAGTGGGGGGAAGACAGGGGGTGGAAATTCACCCCTCCACTTT. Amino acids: CAWSGGKTGGGNSPLHF.

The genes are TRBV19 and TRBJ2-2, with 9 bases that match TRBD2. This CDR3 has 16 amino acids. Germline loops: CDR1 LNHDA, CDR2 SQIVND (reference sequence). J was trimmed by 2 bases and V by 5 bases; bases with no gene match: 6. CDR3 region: CASSWGLAFNTGELFF. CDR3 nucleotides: TGTGCCAGTAGTTGGGGACTAGCTTTTAACACCGGGGAGCTGTTTTTT.

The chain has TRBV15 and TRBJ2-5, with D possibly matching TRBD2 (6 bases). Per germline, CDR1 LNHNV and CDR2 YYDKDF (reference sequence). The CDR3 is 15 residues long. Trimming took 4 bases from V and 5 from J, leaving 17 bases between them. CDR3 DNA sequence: TGTGCCACCAGCACGTCGACTAGTCGGTGGGAGACCCAGTACTTC. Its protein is CATSTSTSRWETQYF.

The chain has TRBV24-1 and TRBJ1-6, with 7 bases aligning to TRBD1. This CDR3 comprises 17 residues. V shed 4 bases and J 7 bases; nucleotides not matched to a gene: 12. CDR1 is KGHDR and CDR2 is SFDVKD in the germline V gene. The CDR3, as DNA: TGTGCCACCAGTGACCCACCCCGACAGGGAAAGAATTCACCCCTCCACTTT. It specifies CATSDPPRQGKNSPLHF.

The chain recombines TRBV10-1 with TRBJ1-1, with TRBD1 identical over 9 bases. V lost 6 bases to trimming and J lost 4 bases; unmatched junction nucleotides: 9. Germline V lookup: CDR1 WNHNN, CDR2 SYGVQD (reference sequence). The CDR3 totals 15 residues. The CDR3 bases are TGCGCCAGCAGACGGGACAGGGCTTTGGGCACTGAAGCTTTCTTT. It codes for CASRRDRALGTEAFF.

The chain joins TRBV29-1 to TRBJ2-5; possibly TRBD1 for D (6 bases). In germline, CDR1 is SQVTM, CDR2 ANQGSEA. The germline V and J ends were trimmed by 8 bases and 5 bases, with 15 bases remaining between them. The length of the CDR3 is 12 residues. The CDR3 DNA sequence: TGCAGCATGAAGGGGGTTGGGGAGACCCAGTACTTC. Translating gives CSMKGVGETQYF.

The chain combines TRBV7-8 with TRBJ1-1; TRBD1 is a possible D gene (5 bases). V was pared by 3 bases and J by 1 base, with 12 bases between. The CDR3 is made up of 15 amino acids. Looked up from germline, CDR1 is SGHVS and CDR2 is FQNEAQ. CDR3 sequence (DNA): TGTGCCAGCAGCTTGTATCAGGGCGCGAACACTGAAGCTTTCTTT. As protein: CASSLYQGANTEAFF.

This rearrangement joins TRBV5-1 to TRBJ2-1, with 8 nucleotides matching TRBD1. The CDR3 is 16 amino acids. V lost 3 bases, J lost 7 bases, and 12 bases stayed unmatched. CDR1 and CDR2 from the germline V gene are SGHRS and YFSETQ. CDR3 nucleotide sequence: TGCGCCAGCAGCTGGATTGGACAGGGAACACTGAATGAGCAGTTCTTC. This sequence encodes CASSWIGQGTLNEQFF.

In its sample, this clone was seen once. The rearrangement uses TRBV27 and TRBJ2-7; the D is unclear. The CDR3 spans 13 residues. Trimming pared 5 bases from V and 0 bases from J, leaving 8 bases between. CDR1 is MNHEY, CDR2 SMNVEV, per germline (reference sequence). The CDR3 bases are TGTGCCAGCAGTCGGTTACCCTCCTACGAGCAGTACTTC. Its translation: CASSRLPSYEQYF.

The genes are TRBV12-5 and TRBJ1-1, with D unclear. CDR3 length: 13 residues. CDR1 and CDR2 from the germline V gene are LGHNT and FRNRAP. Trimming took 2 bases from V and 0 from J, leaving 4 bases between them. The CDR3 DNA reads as TGTGCTAGTGGTTTGACAGTGAACACTGAAGCTTTCTTT. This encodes CASGLTVNTEAFF.

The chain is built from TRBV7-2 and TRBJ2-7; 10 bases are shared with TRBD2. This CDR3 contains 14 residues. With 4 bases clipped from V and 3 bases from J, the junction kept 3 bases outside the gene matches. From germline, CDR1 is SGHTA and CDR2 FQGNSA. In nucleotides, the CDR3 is TGTGCCAGCAGCTACGTAGCGGGAGGCTACGAGCAGTACTTC. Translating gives CASSYVAGGYEQYF.

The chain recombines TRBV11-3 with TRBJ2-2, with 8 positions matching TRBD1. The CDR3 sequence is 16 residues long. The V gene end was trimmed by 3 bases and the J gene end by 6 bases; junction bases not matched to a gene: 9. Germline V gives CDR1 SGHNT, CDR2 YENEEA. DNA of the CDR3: TGTGCCAGCAGCTTCTGGACAGGGCCATACGCCGGGGAGCTGTTTTTT. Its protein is CASSFWTGPYAGELFF.

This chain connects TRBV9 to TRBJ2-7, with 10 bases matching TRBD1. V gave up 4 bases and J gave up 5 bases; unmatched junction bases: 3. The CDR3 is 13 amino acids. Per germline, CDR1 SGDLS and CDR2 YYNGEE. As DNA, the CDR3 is TGTGCCAGCAGCTGGGGACAGGGGAACGAGCAGTACTTC. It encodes CASSWGQGNEQYF.